Sequencing of this T cell receptor beta chain was carried out in a study of T cell clones after liver transplantation. In the study overall: Until 12-24 months post-transplant, subjects got standard immunosuppression and no induction.

Libraries were prepared by immunoSEQ multiplex PCR; TCRdb keeps only in-frame clonotypes and omits some of them. The table has approximately 50,000 clones, about 69% seen once. The V end lost 6 bases, the J end lost 2 bases, and 10 bases lay between the germline ends. CDR1 and CDR2 from the germline V gene are MNHEY and SMNVEV (reference sequence). The CDR3 spans 13 residues. Sample share makes this clone medium-sized (0.01 to 0.1%). What it binds is not known. Overall study results and limits: Low donor cell numbers restricted donor-reactive repertoire measurement in a couple of subjects. Compared with third party-reactive sequences, donor-reactive ones declined more, independent of withdrawal success. Conclusions were preliminary, with small, heterogeneous patient groups.

The TCR sequence derives from a human patient who received a liver transplant. Some of the T cells may derive from the graft donor. The chain has TRBV27 and TRBJ1-1; D not certain. The sample consisted of CD4+ T cells from blood, taken around 54 months after liver transplant. DNA of the CDR3: TGTGCCAGCAGGAGGCAGTTTAACACTGAAGCTTTCTTT. Encoded protein: CASRRQFNTEAFF.